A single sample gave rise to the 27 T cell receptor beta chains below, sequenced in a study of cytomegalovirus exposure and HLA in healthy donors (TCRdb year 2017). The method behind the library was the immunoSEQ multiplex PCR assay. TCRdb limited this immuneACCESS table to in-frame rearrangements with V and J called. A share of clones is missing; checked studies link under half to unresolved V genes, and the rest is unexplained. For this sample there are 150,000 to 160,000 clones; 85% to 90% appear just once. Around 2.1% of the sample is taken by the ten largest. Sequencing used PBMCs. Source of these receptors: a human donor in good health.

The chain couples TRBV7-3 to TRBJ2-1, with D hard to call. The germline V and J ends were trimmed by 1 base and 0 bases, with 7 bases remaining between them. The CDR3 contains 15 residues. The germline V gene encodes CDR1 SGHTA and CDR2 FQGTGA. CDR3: CASSLRHSSYNEQFF. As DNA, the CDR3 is TGTGCCAGCAGCTTAAGACACAGCTCCTACAATGAGCAGTTCTTC.

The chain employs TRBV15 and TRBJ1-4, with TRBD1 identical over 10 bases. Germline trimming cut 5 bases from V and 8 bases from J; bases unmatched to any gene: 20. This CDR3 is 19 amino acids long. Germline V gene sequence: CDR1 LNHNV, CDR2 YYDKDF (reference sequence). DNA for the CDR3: TGTGCCACCAGCGGGGACTCCGGGACAGGGGCTAAGGTTCGGGAAAAACTGTTTTTT. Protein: CATSGDSGTGAKVREKLFF. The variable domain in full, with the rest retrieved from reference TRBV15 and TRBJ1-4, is DAMVIQNPRYQVTQFGKPVTLSCSQTLNHNVMYWYQQKSSQAPKLLFHYYDKDFNNEADTPDNFQSRRPNTSFCFLDIRSPGLGDTAMYLCATSGDSGTGAKVREKLFFGSGTQLSVL.

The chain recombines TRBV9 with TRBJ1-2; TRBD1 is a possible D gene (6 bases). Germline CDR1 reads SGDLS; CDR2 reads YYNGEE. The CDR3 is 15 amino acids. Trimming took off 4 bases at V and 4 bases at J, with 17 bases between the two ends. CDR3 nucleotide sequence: TGTGCCAGCAGCTCCAGCACCGGGACATTCTATGGCTACACCTTC. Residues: CASSSSTGTFYGYTF.

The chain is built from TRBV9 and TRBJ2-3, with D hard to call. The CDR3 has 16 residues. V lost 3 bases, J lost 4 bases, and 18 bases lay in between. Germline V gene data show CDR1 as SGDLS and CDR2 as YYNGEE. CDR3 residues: CASSAGSSGSADTQYF. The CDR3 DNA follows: TGTGCCAGCAGCGCGGGTTCCTCCGGGTCCGCAGATACGCAGTATTTT.

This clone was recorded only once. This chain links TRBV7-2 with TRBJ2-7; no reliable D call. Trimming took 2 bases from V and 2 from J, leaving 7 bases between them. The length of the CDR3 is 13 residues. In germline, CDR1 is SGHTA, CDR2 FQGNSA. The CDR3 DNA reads TGTGCCAGCAGCTTACTAGAAACCTACGAGCAGTACTTC. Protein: CASSLLETYEQYF.

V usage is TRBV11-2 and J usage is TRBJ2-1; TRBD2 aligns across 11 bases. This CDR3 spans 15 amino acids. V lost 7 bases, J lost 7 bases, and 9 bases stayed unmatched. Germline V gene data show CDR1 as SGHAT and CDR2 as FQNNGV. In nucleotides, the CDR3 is TGTGCCAGCACCGTACTAGCGGGAGTGTCAAATGAGCAGTTCTTC. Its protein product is CASTVLAGVSNEQFF.

CDR3: CASSEWGGGNEQFF. CDR3 DNA: TGTGCCAGCAGTGAATGGGGGGGCGGGAATGAGCAGTTCTTC. The rearrangement uses TRBV25-1 and TRBJ2-1; maybe TRBD2 (7 bases). The CDR3 covers 14 residues. CDR1 and CDR2 from the germline V gene are MGHDK and SYGVNS. The germline V and J ends were trimmed by 1 base and 7 bases, with 11 bases remaining between them.

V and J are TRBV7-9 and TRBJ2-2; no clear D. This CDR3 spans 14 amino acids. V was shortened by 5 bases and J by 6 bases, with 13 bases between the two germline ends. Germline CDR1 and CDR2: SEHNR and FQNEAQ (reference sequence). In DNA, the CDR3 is TGTGCCAGCAGCCTAACAGACCCTTCCGGGGAGCTGTTTTTT. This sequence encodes CASSLTDPSGELFF.

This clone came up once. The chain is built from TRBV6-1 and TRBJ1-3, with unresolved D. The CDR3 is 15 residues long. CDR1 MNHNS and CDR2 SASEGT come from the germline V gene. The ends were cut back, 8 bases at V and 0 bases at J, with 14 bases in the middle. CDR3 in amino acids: CASGVDAGSGNTIYF. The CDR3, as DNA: TGTGCCAGCGGCGTGGACGCGGGCTCTGGAAACACCATATATTTT.

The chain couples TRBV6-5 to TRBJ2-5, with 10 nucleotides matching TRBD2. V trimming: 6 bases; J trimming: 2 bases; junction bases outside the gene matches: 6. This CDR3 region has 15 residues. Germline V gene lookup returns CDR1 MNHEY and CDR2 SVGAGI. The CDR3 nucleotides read TGTGCCAGCAGCCTGGCTAGCGGGGGTCAAGAGACCCAGTACTTC. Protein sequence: CASSLASGGQETQYF.

The CDR3 DNA reads as TGTGCCTGGAGTCACAGGGCTATGAACACTGAAGCTTTCTTT. It is translated as CAWSHRAMNTEAFF. The chain has TRBV30 and TRBJ1-1; D is possibly TRBD1 (6 bases). This CDR3 has 14 residues. Germline V CDR1 and CDR2: GTSNPN, SVGIG (reference sequence). The germline V and J ends were trimmed by 2 bases and 0 bases, with 10 bases remaining between them.

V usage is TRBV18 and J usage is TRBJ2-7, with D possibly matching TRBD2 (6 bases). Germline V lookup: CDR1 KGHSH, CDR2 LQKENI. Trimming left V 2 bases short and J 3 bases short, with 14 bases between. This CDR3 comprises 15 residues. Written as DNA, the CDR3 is TGTGCCAGCTCACCAAAACGGAGGAGGGACTACGAGCAGTACTTC. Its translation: CASSPKRRRDYEQYF.

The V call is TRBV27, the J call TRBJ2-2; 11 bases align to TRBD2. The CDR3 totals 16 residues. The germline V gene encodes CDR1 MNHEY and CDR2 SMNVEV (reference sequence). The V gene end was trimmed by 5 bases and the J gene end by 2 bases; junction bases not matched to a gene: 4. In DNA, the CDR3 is TGTGCCAGCAGTGGGGGACTAGCGGCTAACACCGGGGAGCTGTTTTTT. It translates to CASSGGLAANTGELFF.

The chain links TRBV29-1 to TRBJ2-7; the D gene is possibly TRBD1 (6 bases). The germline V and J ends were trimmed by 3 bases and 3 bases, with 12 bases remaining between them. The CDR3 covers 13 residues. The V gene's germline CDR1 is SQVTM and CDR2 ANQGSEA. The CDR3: CSVDGTLFYEQYF. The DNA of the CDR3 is TGCAGCGTTGACGGGACACTTTTCTACGAGCAGTACTTC.

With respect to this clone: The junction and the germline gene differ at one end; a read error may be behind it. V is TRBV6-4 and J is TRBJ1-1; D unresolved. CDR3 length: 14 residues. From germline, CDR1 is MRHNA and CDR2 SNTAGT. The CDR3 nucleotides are TGTGCTAGCAGCCTCCGCGCCTCGGGCACTGAAGCTTTCTTT. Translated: CASSLRASGTEAFF.

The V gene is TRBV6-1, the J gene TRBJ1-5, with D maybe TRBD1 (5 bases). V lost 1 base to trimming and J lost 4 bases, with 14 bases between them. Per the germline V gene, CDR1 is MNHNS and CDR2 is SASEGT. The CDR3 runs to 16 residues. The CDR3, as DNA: TGTGCCAGCAGTGAAGGGCAGGGAGGGAGGAATCAGCCCCAGCATTTT. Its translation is CASSEGQGGRNQPQHF.

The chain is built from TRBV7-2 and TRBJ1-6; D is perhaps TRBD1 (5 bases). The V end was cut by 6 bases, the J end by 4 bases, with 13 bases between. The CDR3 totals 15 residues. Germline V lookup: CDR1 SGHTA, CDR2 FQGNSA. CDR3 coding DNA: TGTGCCAGCAGACAGGTATCCGAGTATAATTCACCCCTCCACTTT. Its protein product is CASRQVSEYNSPLHF.

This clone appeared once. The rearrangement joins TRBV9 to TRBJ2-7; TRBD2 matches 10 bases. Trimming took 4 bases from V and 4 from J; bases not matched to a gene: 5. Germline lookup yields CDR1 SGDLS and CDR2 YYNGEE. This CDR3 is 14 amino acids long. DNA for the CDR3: TGTGCCAGCAGCTCTAGCGGGGGAGGATACGAGCAGTACTTC. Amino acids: CASSSSGGGYEQYF.

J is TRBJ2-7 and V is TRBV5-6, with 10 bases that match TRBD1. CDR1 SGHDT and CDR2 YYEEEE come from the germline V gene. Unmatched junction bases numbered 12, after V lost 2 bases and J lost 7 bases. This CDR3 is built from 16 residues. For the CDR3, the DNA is TGTGCCAGCAGCTTCTTTGGGACAGGGGAATCGCAGGAGCAGTACTTC. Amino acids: CASSFFGTGESQEQYF.

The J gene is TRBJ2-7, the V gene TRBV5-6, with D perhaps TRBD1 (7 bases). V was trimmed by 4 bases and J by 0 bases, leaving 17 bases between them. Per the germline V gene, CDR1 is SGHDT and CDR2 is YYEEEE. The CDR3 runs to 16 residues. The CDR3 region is CASSLGRRGPSYEQYF. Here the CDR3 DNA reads TGTGCCAGCAGCCTAGGTCGGAGGGGGCCCTCCTACGAGCAGTACTTC.

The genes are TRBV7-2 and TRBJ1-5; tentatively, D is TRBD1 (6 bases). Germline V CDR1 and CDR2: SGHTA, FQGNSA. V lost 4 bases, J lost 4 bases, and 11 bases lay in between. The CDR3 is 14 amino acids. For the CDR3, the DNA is TGTGCCAGCAGCTCCAGGGGTGGGAATCAGCCCCAGCATTTT. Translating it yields CASSSRGGNQPQHF.

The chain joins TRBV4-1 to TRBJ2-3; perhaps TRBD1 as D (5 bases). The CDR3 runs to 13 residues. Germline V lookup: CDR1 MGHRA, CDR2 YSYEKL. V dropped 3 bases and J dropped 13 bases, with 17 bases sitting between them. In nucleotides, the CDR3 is TGCGCCAGCAGCCACTTTAGGGGCGAGTTCAAGTATTTT. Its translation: CASSHFRGEFKYF.

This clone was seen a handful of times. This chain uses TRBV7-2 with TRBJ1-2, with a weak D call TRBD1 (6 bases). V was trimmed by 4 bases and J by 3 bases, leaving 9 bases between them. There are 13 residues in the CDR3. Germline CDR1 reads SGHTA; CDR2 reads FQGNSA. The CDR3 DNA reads TGTGCCAGCAGCTCCGACAGGTACTATGGCTACACCTTC. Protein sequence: CASSSDRYYGYTF.

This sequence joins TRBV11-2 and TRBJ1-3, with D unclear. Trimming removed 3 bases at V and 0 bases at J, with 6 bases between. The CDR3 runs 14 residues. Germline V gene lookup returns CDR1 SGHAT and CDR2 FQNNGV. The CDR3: CASSFILSGNTIYF. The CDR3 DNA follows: TGTGCCAGCAGCTTTATTCTCTCTGGAAACACCATATATTTT.

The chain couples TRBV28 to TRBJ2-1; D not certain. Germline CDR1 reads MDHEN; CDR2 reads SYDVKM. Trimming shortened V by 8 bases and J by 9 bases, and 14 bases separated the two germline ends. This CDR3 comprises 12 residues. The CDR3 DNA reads TGTGCCAGCTCCCTAACCCAGGCTGAGCAGTTCTTC. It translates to CASSLTQAEQFF.

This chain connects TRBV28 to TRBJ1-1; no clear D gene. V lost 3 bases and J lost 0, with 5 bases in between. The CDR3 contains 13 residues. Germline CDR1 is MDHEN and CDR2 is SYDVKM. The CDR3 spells CASSFPLNTEAFF. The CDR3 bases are TGTGCCAGCAGTTTTCCTTTGAACACTGAAGCTTTCTTT.

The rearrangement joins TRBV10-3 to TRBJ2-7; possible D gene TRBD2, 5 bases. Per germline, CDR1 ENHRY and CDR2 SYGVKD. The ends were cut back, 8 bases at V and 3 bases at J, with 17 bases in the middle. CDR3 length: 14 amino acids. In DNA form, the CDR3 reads TGTGCCATCGGAGGAGGTTACAGTAACTACGAGCAGTACTTC. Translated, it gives CAIGGGYSNYEQYF.